This T cell receptor beta chain was identified during a study of OX40 agonist ivuxolimab in advanced cancers. Overall study: Therapy given before enrollment (anti-PD-1, anti-PD-L1 or anti-CTLA-4) was allowed, and roughly 42% had some. Study-wide findings and caveats: The authors did not determine the antigen specificity of the expanded peripheral T cells. Circulating CD4+ and CD8+ T cells showed clonal expansion by week 6 at 0.1 to 3.0 mg/kg. CD8+ T cells averaged more expanded clones than CD4+.

Here immunoSEQ multiplex PCR was the method, and the copy in TCRdb shows in-frame clones only, minus some. The sample lists 90,000 or so clones, roughly nine tenths seen once, with around 0.34% in the top ten. Comment on this clone: Its target is not known.

Per the germline V gene, CDR1 is SGHTA and CDR2 is FQGNSA. The CDR3 is 13 residues long. V was cut by 1 base and J by 6 bases, with 7 bases left in between. V is TRBV7-2 and J is TRBJ2-1, with a tentative D call TRBD2 (5 bases). The TCR comes from an adult with an advanced solid tumor such as melanoma, head and neck, liver or kidney cancer. This specimen consisted of CD4+ or CD8+ T cells sorted from blood, obtained in a trial of the OX40 agonist ivuxolimab. Here the CDR3 reads CASSLETSNEQFF. The CDR3 DNA reads as TGTGCCAGCAGCTTAGAAACTAGCAATGAGCAGTTCTTC.